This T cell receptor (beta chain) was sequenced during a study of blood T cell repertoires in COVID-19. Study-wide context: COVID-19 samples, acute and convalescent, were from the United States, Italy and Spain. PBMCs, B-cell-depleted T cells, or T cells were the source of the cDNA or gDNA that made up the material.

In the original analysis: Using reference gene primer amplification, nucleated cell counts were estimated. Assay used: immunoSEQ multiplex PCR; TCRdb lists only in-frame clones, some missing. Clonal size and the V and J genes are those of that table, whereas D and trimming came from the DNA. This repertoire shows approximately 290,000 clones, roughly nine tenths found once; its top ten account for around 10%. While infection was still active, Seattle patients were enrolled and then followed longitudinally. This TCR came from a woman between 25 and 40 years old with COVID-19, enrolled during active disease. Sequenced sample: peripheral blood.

The CDR3 sequence is CASSTRQGAAGNEQFF. DNA of the CDR3: TGCGCCAGCAGCACTCGACAGGGGGCGGCGGGCAATGAGCAGTTCTTC. The chain combines TRBV4-1 with TRBJ2-1; 10 positions agree with TRBD1. The CDR3 loop spans 16 amino acids. Germline lookup yields CDR1 MGHRA and CDR2 YSYEKL. V lost 5 bases and J lost 6; bases outside the gene matches: 10.